These 12 T cell receptor beta chains were all obtained from the same sample, sequenced in a study of T cell repertoires in cytomegalovirus infection. In TCRdb, the reads were re-called with MiXCR into one record per CDR3 protein. The sample holds roughly 230,000 distinct CDR3 sequences; 15% to 20% are singletons and the top ten take roughly half. The sequenced sample was CD8+ T cells from PBMCs. These receptors originate from a human donor in good health (CMV status not recorded). Some clones in this sample may be carry-over from other donors' samples.

This clonotype was seen a handful of times. The chain joins TRBV7-8 to TRBJ2-7, with D possibly being TRBD1 or TRBD2 (5 bases each). Germline CDR1 reads SGHVS; CDR2 reads FQNEAQ. The CDR3 runs 13 residues. The V gene lost 6 bases and the J gene lost 2 bases, with 11 bases spanning the gap. This CDR3 is CASRPRGPYEQYF. The DNA of the CDR3 is TGTGCCAGCAGGCCCCGGGGACCCTACGAGCAGTACTTC.

This clonotype came up many times. J is TRBJ2-2 and V is TRBV7-2; TRBD1 matches at 9 bases. The J segment lost 5 bases and the V segment lost 6 bases, leaving 4 bases of the junction unmatched. The CDR3 spans 14 residues. Germline CDR1 is SGHTA and CDR2 is FQGNSA. CDR3 coding DNA: TGTGCCAGCAGACGGACAGGGGTGACCGGGGAGCTGTTTTTT. Translating gives CASRRTGVTGELFF.

This clonotype was recorded at least ten times. This chain connects TRBV7-2 to TRBJ2-7, with TRBD1 matching 7 bases. Germline assignment: CDR1 SGHTA and CDR2 FQGNSA. There are 14 residues in the CDR3. V lost 10 bases and J lost 3; bases outside the gene matches: 12. CDR3 coding DNA: TGTGCCACTTCACAACAGGGGATTGTCTACGAGCAGTACTTC. Its translation is CATSQQGIVYEQYF.

The V gene is TRBV28, the J gene TRBJ1-1, with TRBD1 identical over 9 bases. The ends lost 5 bases at V and 4 bases at J; junction bases unmatched: 8. This CDR3 is built from 15 residues. Germline lookup yields CDR1 MDHEN and CDR2 SYDVKM. The CDR3 spells CASSTTGGAGTEAFF. The CDR3 coding sequence is TGTGCCAGCAGTACCACAGGGGGCGCAGGCACTGAAGCTTTCTTT.

In this sample, this clonotype turned up many times. The gene calls are TRBV7-9 and TRBJ1-1, with TRBD1 as a possible D gene (6 bases). V was cut by 4 bases and J by 3 bases, with 12 bases left in between. The CDR3 is 14 amino acids. Germline CDR1 reads SEHNR; CDR2 reads FQNEAQ (reference sequence). CDR3 amino acids: CASSSRTDYTEAFF. CDR3 nucleotide sequence: TGTGCCAGCAGCTCTCGGACAGACTACACTGAAGCTTTCTTT.

In this sample, this clonotype turned up many times. CDR3 nucleotides: TGTGCCAGCAGTTTGCGGGGTAGAGCCGGGGAGCTGTTTTTT. Translated: CASSLRGRAGELFF. This rearrangement joins TRBV27 to TRBJ2-2; D is possibly TRBD2 (6 bases). The ends were cut back, 3 bases at V and 6 bases at J, with 11 bases in the middle. Per the germline V gene, CDR1 is MNHEY and CDR2 is SMNVEV (reference sequence). The CDR3 runs 14 residues.

The chain combines TRBV7-8 with TRBJ2-7; 10 nucleotides match TRBD2. The CDR3 length is 14 residues. CDR1 SGHVS and CDR2 FQNEAQ come from the germline V gene. Trimming removed 5 bases from V and 5 bases from J; junction bases left unmatched: 6. CDR3 sequence: CASSHGTSAHEQYF. CDR3 DNA sequence: TGTGCCAGCAGCCATGGGACTAGCGCCCACGAGCAGTACTTC.

This clonotype was seen only a few times. This chain connects TRBV4-2 to TRBJ1-1, with 9 positions matching TRBD1. The CDR3 loop spans 15 amino acids. Germline lookup yields CDR1 LGHNA and CDR2 YNFKEQ. The V and J ends lost 2 bases and 0 bases, in that order; junction bases with no gene match: 1. CDR3 DNA: TGTGCCAGCAGCCAATGGACAGGGGTGAACACTGAAGCTTTCTTT. This encodes CASSQWTGVNTEAFF.

This clonotype was counted ten times or more. V gene TRBV20-1 combines with J gene TRBJ1-5, with 7 positions matching TRBD1. Germline CDR1 reads DFQATT; CDR2 reads SNEGSKA (reference sequence). V shed 7 bases, J shed 0 bases, and the junction held 15 bases outside the gene matches. CDR3 length equals 17 residues. The chain's CDR3 is CSVSPLQGPYSNQPQHF. The CDR3 DNA is TGCAGTGTTAGCCCCCTACAGGGGCCTTATAGCAATCAGCCCCAGCATTTT.

This clonotype appeared a few times. The chain uses TRBV6-6 and TRBJ2-1; 14 positions agree with TRBD2. The CDR3 loop spans 18 amino acids. The junction had 10 bases not matched to a gene; V was cut back by 2 bases and J by 7 bases. Germline assignment: CDR1 MNHNY and CDR2 SVGAGI (reference sequence). DNA of the CDR3: TGTGCCAGCAGTTACCCAAGGCTGACTAGCGGGGGGGGAAATGAGCAGTTCTTC. This codes for CASSYPRLTSGGGNEQFF.

This clonotype was observed at least ten times. The V and J genes are TRBV7-6 and TRBJ2-1; D perhaps matches TRBD1 (7 bases). Per germline, CDR1 SGHVS and CDR2 FNYEAQ. This CDR3 spans 16 amino acids. V was trimmed by 1 base and J by 7 bases, leaving 17 bases between them. The CDR3 coding sequence is TGTGCCAGCAGCTTAGAGGGTGTGACAGGGAGGAATGAGCAGTTCTTC. Translating gives CASSLEGVTGRNEQFF.

This clonotype has more than one count but fewer than ten. V and J are TRBV5-6 and TRBJ1-2, with D hard to call. CDR1 is SGHDT, CDR2 YYEEEE, per germline. V shed 4 bases and J shed 4 bases, with 11 bases lying between them. This CDR3 is 13 amino acids long. CDR3 nucleotide sequence: TGTGCCAGCAGCCCCATAGGAAGCTATGGCTACACCTTC. Translating gives CASSPIGSYGYTF.